This T cell receptor (beta chain) was identified during a study of tumor-infiltrating lymphocytes in primary liver carcinoma. With a constant-region primer, TCR beta cDNA was made from approximately 520 ng of total RNA. Construction of TCR beta libraries relied on three successive nested multiplex PCR rounds employing slightly modified ARM-PCR. TCRdb itself ran the multiplex PCR reads through MiXCR, one entry per CDR3 protein. The sample lists 150,000 to 200,000 distinct CDR3 sequences, roughly 60% occurring once. This clonotype was observed a handful of times. Blood RNA was derived from unsorted whole blood, and germline DNA was extracted too. This receptor was taken from a man aged 35 to 55 with primary liver carcinoma and hepatitis B virus infection. Sequenced input: peripheral blood.

The CDR3 coding sequence is TGCAGCGTTTCAGGGGAAGGGACGACCTACGAGCAGTACTTC. Protein sequence: CSVSGEGTTYEQYF. The chain uses TRBV29-1 and TRBJ2-7; weak D call: TRBD1 (6 bases). V was clipped by 5 bases and J by 2 bases, with 16 bases between them. CDR3 size: 14 residues. Germline assignment: CDR1 SQVTM and CDR2 ANQGSEA.